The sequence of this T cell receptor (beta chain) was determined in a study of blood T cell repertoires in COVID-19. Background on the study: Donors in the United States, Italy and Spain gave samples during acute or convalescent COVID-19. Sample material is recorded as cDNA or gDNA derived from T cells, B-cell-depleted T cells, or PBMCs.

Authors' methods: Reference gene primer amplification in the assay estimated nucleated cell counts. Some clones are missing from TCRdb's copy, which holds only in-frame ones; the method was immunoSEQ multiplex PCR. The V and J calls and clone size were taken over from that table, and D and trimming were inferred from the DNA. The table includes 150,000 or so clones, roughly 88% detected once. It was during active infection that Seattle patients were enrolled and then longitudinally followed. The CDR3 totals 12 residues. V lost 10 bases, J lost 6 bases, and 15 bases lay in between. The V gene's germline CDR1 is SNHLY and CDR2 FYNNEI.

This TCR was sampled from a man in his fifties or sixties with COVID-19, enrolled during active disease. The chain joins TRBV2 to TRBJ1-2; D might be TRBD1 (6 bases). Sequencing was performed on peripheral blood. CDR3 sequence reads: CATKTGFDGYTF. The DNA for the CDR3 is TGTGCCACCAAGACAGGTTTCGATGGCTACACCTTC.